This is a list of T cell receptor beta chains from one sample in a study of cytomegalovirus exposure and HLA in healthy donors. TCRdb keeps only in-frame clones here, not all; method: immunoSEQ multiplex PCR. The sample yields some 120,000 clones, about three quarters seen once. The sample consisted of PBMCs. The receptor set was obtained from a middle-aged woman in good health and CMV-seropositive. CDR3s leave out the opening cysteine and the closing phenylalanine or tryptophan.

j_gene: TRBJ2-3; v_gene: TRBV29-1; CDR3aa: SARWSRTTDTQY
j_gene: TRBJ1-4; v_gene: TRBV6-5; CDR3aa: ASSYFTGSGKLF
j_gene: TRBJ2-2; v_gene: TRBV2; CDR3aa: ASRGQGTGELF
j_gene: TRBJ2-5; v_gene: TRBV7-2; CDR3aa: ASSPTWTSVEEETQY
j_gene: TRBJ1-3; v_gene: TRBV30; CDR3aa: AWSAGTGDGNTIY
j_gene: TRBJ1-3; v_gene: TRBV6-5; CDR3aa: ASSSLRRSSGNTIY
j_gene: TRBJ1-2; v_gene: TRBV25-1; CDR3aa: ASSESGQGYGYT
j_gene: TRBJ1-5; v_gene: TRBV5-4; CDR3aa: ASSTTGADNQPQH
j_gene: TRBJ1-2; v_gene: TRBV7-9; CDR3aa: ASRREGRRANYGYT
j_gene: TRBJ2-7; v_gene: TRBV20-1; CDR3aa: SAARLAEQY
j_gene: TRBJ1-3; v_gene: TRBV6-5; CDR3aa: ASQVGPSGNTIY